The clone carrying this T cell receptor beta chain showed up many times. What it recognizes is unknown. The sample belongs to a study of early T cells in non-severe SARS-CoV-2 infection. Across the study: Sequencing of unsorted whole blood was done on bulk RNA, leaving chains unpaired. Study results and caveats: The matching step, a VDJdb search, favored anti-spike CD8 responses and missed private and CD4 specificities.

The germline V gene has CDR1 LNHDA and CDR2 SQIVND (reference sequence). CDR3 length: 15 amino acids. Losses at the gene ends were 10 bases for V and 0 bases for J; bases not matched to a gene: 12. TCRdb independently ran MiXCR on the 5' RACE reads; one entry per CDR3 protein. The sample yields approximately 56,000 distinct CDR3 sequences, less than 9.5% seen once. The chain employs TRBV19 and TRBJ2-7; TRBD1 matches at 7 bases. Sequencing used whole blood. This receptor was taken from an adult who was a healthcare worker with PCR-confirmed SARS-CoV-2 infection or an uninfected control (not recorded which). CDR3 DNA: TGTGCCACCTCACCCCCGGGGACAGTCTCCTACGAGCAGTACTTC. It is translated as CATSPPGTVSYEQYF.